This entry concerns a single T cell receptor (beta chain). The assay was immunoSEQ multiplex PCR, and TCRdb's table has in-frame clones only and misses some. The sample yields approximately 140,000 clones, approximately 91% seen once. Germline CDR1 is MDHEN and CDR2 is SYDVKM. The CDR3 is 18 residues long. With V trimmed by 5 bases and J by 2 bases, 15 bases remained unmatched. The sample originates from a study of control samples from healthy donors and cancer patients. The V gene is TRBV28, the J gene TRBJ2-3, with 8 bases matching TRBD1. This clonotype was sampled from a woman in her twenties or thirties in good health. The sample taken for sequencing was blood. The CDR3 sequence: CASSLGTGRSQDTDTQYF. CDR3 DNA sequence: TGTGCCAGCAGTCTCGGGACAGGCCGGTCCCAGGACACAGATACGCAGTATTTT. Looking up the rest from reference TRBV28 and TRBJ2-3 gives the full variable domain: DVKVTQSSRYLVKRTGEKVFLECVQDMDHENMFWYRQDPGLGLRLIYFSYDVKMKEKGDIPEGYSVSREKKERFSLILESASTNQTSMYLCASSLGTGRSQDTDTQYFGPGTRLTVL.